These 24 T cell receptor beta chains were sequenced from one sample in a study of blood T cell repertoires in COVID-19. TCRdb's table, derived via immunoSEQ multiplex PCR, lists solely in-frame clones and lacks some. The table records about 110,000 clones, 70% to 90% of them present only once. What was sequenced was peripheral blood. These receptor sequences come from a human donor in a cohort sampled during active COVID-19.

The chain combines TRBV5-1 with TRBJ1-2, with D uncertain. Germline CDR1 SGHRS, CDR2 YFSETQ. With 5 bases removed from V and 0 bases from J, the gap between germline ends came to 17 bases. The CDR3 spans 16 residues. The CDR3 loop reads CASSFVRWETNYGYTF. The DNA for the CDR3 is TGCGCCAGCAGTTTCGTCAGGTGGGAGACTAACTATGGCTACACCTTC.

CDR3 coding DNA: TGTGCCAGCAAGGGACAGGGAGAAAACACTGAAGCTTTCTTT. Translating gives CASKGQGENTEAFF. V is TRBV7-2 and J is TRBJ1-1; 9 nucleotides align to TRBD1. The CDR3 totals 14 residues. Germline V gene lookup returns CDR1 SGHTA and CDR2 FQGNSA. The junction had 5 bases not matched to a gene; V was cut back by 7 bases and J by 2 bases. Full variable domain (outside the CDR3, taken from reference TRBV7-2 and TRBJ1-1): GAGVSQSPSNKVTEKGKDVELRCDPISGHTALYWYRQSLGQGLEFLIYFQGNSAPDKSGLPSDRFSAERTGGSVSTLTIQRTQQEDSAVYLCASKGQGENTEAFFGQGTRLTVV.

The chain couples TRBV25-1 to TRBJ2-7; TRBD1 is a possible D gene (8 bases). Germline CDR1 MGHDK, CDR2 SYGVNS. Trimming stripped 11 bases from V and 2 bases from J, with 19 bases between. The CDR3 contains 14 residues. The CDR3 region is CASQGAGTTYEQYF. The CDR3 DNA reads as TGTGCCTCGCAGGGGGCAGGGACTACCTACGAGCAGTACTTC.

This sequence joins TRBV11-2 and TRBJ2-1, with 8 bases matching TRBD2. Trimming took 1 base from V and 8 from J; bases not matched to a gene: 7. CDR3 length: 15 residues. Germline V gives CDR1 SGHAT, CDR2 FQNNGV. The CDR3 is CASSLASGSAYEQFF. The CDR3 DNA is TGTGCCAGCAGCTTAGCCAGCGGGAGCGCCTATGAGCAGTTCTTC.

V and J are TRBV19 and TRBJ2-2, with 9 bases that match TRBD1. Germline-derived CDR1 and CDR2 are LNHDA and SQIVND (reference sequence). The junction had 11 bases not matched to a gene; V was cut back by 5 bases and J by 4 bases. The CDR3 spans 17 residues. CDR3 sequence reads: CASSSKFGTGSTGELFF. The CDR3 coding sequence is TGTGCCAGTAGTTCAAAATTCGGGACAGGGAGCACCGGGGAGCTGTTTTTT.

J is TRBJ1-3 and V is TRBV28, with TRBD1 identical over 9 bases. Per the germline V gene, CDR1 is MDHEN and CDR2 is SYDVKM. This CDR3 spans 17 amino acids. Trimming took 6 bases from V and 0 from J; bases not matched to a gene: 9. CDR3: CASRRMTGGISGNTIYF. CDR3 in DNA: TGTGCCAGCAGACGTATGACAGGGGGAATCTCTGGAAACACCATATATTTT.

V usage is TRBV6-5 and J usage is TRBJ1-1, with 7 bases identical to TRBD1. Germline V gene sequence: CDR1 MNHEY, CDR2 SVGAGI. The CDR3 length is 16 residues. The trim removed 2 bases at V and 1 base at J, leaving 7 bases unmatched. This CDR3 reads CASSYASDRANTEAFF. The CDR3 DNA follows: TGTGCCAGCAGTTACGCCTCAGACAGGGCGAACACTGAAGCTTTCTTT.

The chain recombines TRBV7-8 with TRBJ1-1; 10 bases map to TRBD1. Germline CDR1 is SGHVS and CDR2 is FQNEAQ. The CDR3 totals 16 residues. V was clipped by 5 bases and J by 5 bases; unmatched bases: 11. This CDR3 reads CASSLRDRGLGTEAFF. Written as DNA, the CDR3 is TGTGCCAGCAGCCTCCGGGACAGGGGTTTGGGAACTGAAGCTTTCTTT.

This clone was counted once. CDR3 in amino acids: CASSQDARTSIHEQFF. CDR3 DNA sequence: TGCGCCAGCAGCCAAGATGCCAGGACTAGCATCCATGAGCAGTTCTTC. The chain links TRBV4-3 to TRBJ2-1; TRBD2 matches 8 bases. The CDR3 is 16 residues long. Germline loops: CDR1 LGHNA, CDR2 YSLEER. V trimming: 0 bases; J trimming: 8 bases; junction bases outside the gene matches: 9.

The genes are TRBV7-9 and TRBJ2-2, with 7 bases fitting TRBD1. Germline V gene sequence: CDR1 SEHNR, CDR2 FQNEAQ (reference sequence). V shed 4 bases, J shed 0 bases, and the junction held 2 bases outside the gene matches. The length of the CDR3 is 15 residues. CDR3 loop: CASSWGQTNTGELFF. CDR3 nucleotides: TGTGCCAGCAGCTGGGGACAGACGAACACCGGGGAGCTGTTTTTT.

This clone was seen once. The J gene is TRBJ2-5, the V gene TRBV6-5; 11 bases fit TRBD2. V shed 5 bases, J shed 5 bases, and the junction held 4 bases outside the gene matches. In germline, CDR1 is MNHEY, CDR2 SVGAGI. There are 14 residues in the CDR3. CDR3 region: CASSPRTSGETQYF. CDR3 bases: TGTGCCAGCAGTCCCCGGACTAGCGGGGAGACCCAGTACTTC.

The gene calls are TRBV6-5 and TRBJ2-5, with D possibly matching TRBD1 (5 bases). The CDR3 length is 14 residues. Trimming took off 6 bases at V and 1 base at J, with 12 bases between the two ends. CDR1 MNHEY and CDR2 SVGAGI come from the germline V gene. This CDR3 reads CASRLTASQETQYF. Written as DNA, the CDR3 is TGTGCCAGCAGACTGACAGCGTCCCAAGAGACCCAGTACTTC.

J is TRBJ1-1 and V is TRBV5-6; 7 bases align to TRBD1. CDR3 size: 16 residues. The V gene end was trimmed by 3 bases and the J gene end by 0 bases; junction bases not matched to a gene: 8. Germline V CDR1 and CDR2: SGHDT, YYEEEE. CDR3 loop: CASSYGQAYMNTEAFF. CDR3 DNA sequence: TGTGCCAGCAGCTACGGACAGGCCTACATGAACACTGAAGCTTTCTTT.

This CDR3 is CASSRVDTQYF. CDR3 DNA sequence: TGTGCCAGCAGCCGAGTGGATACGCAGTATTTT. V and J are TRBV3-1 (or the pseudogene TRBV3-2) and TRBJ2-3, with unresolved D. The CDR3 sequence is 11 residues long. The V gene's germline CDR1 is LGHDT and CDR2 YNNKEL (reference sequence). The V end was cut by 4 bases, the J end by 6 bases, with 5 bases between.

The CDR3 protein is CASSPPGLTSGRRSGANVLTF. The CDR3 DNA follows: TGTGCCAGCTCACCACCGGGACTCACTAGCGGGAGGAGGTCTGGGGCCAACGTCCTGACTTTC. The J gene is TRBJ2-6, the V gene TRBV18, with 12 nucleotides matching TRBD2. The CDR3 runs to 21 residues. The germline CDR1 and CDR2 sequences are KGHSH and LQKENI. Trimming cost V 0 bases and J 1 base; bases outside gene matches: 10.

The J gene is TRBJ2-5, the V gene TRBV7-9; 7 positions agree with TRBD1. Germline V CDR1 and CDR2: SEHNR, FQNEAQ (reference sequence). The trim removed 4 bases at V and 1 base at J, leaving 9 bases unmatched. This CDR3 has 16 amino acids. The CDR3 sequence: CASSSFPRTGQETQYF. CDR3 nucleotides: TGTGCCAGCAGCTCGTTTCCCCGGACAGGCCAAGAGACCCAGTACTTC.

The chain uses TRBV6-5 and TRBJ2-2; 7 bases agree with TRBD2. Germline loops: CDR1 MNHEY, CDR2 SVGAGI. The CDR3 runs to 13 residues. V trimming: 6 bases; J trimming: 7 bases; junction bases outside the gene matches: 5. The DNA of the CDR3 is TGTGCCAGCAGGCTCCGGGAGGACGGGGAGCTGTTTTTT. Translating it yields CASRLREDGELFF.

The chain carries TRBV7-3 and TRBJ1-1; 8 bases are a match to TRBD1. The CDR3 is 14 amino acids. V lost 5 bases, J lost 8 bases, and 10 bases stayed unmatched. The germline CDR1 and CDR2 sequences are SGHTA and FQGTGA. The CDR3 DNA follows: TGTGCCAGCAGCCCAGCTCCCCGGACAGGGGAAGCTTTCTTT. Translating it yields CASSPAPRTGEAFF.

The chain employs TRBV6-5 and TRBJ2-7; 11 nucleotides align to TRBD1. The CDR3 length is 15 residues. CDR1 and CDR2 from the germline V gene are MNHEY and SVGAGI. The junction had 12 bases not matched to a gene; V was cut back by 10 bases and J by 4 bases. The CDR3 nucleotides are TGTGCCATATCAAGAGCCGGGACAGGGGGATACGAGCAGTACTTC. It codes for CAISRAGTGGYEQYF.

The genes are TRBV9 and TRBJ2-1; 8 bases fit TRBD1. The CDR3 spans 15 residues. The germline gives CDR1 SGDLS, CDR2 YYNGEE. Unmatched junction bases numbered 3, after V lost 0 bases and J lost 4 bases. Here the CDR3 reads CASSVARQGYNEQFF. The CDR3 DNA is TGTGCCAGCAGCGTAGCGAGACAGGGGTACAATGAGCAGTTCTTC. The full variable domain, its missing parts supplied by reference TRBV9 and TRBJ2-1, is DSGVTQTPKHLITATGQRVTLRCSPRSGDLSVYWYQQSLDQGLQFLIQYYNGEERAKGNILERFSAQQFPDLHSELNLSSLELGDSALYFCASSVARQGYNEQFFGPGTRLTVL.

The chain combines TRBV27 with TRBJ2-2; 7 nucleotides match TRBD1. The V gene end was trimmed by 8 bases and the J gene end by 2 bases; junction bases not matched to a gene: 5. Germline V gives CDR1 MNHEY, CDR2 SMNVEV (reference sequence). The CDR3 contains 14 residues. CDR3 sequence (DNA): TGTGCCAGCCAGGACAGGCTTAACACCGGGGAGCTGTTTTTT. The encoded protein is CASQDRLNTGELFF.

This clone was seen only once. The chain uses TRBV19 and TRBJ1-4; the match to TRBD1 covers 8 bases. Germline loops: CDR1 LNHDA, CDR2 SQIVND (reference sequence). The CDR3 contains 15 residues. Trimming removed 5 bases from V and 5 bases from J; junction bases left unmatched: 7. CDR3 nucleotide sequence: TGTGCCAGTAGTCCCGACAGGGGATCAAATGAAAAACTGTTTTTT. It codes for CASSPDRGSNEKLFF.

V is TRBV5-1 and J is TRBJ2-1; D perhaps matches TRBD1 (5 bases). With 7 bases removed from V and 1 base from J, the gap between germline ends came to 12 bases. This CDR3 spans 14 amino acids. From germline, CDR1 is SGHRS and CDR2 YFSETQ. The CDR3 here is CASRQGPSYNEQFF. CDR3 DNA sequence: TGCGCCAGCCGTCAGGGTCCTTCCTACAATGAGCAGTTCTTC. Filled out from reference TRBV5-1 and TRBJ2-1, the complete variable domain reads KAGVTQTPRYLIKTRGQQVTLSCSPISGHRSVSWYQQTPGQGLQFLFEYFSETQRNKGNFPGRFSGRQFSNSRSEMNVSTLELGDSALYLCASRQGPSYNEQFFGPGTRLTVL.

The V gene is TRBV10-3, the J gene TRBJ1-3, with D unresolved. The CDR3 has 17 residues. From germline, CDR1 is ENHRY and CDR2 SYGVKD. With 0 bases removed from V and 0 bases from J, the gap between germline ends came to 12 bases. The CDR3 loop is CAISESEVSTSGNTIYF. As DNA, the CDR3 is TGTGCCATCAGTGAGTCGGAGGTGAGCACCTCTGGAAACACCATATATTTT.